The 5 T cell receptor beta chains below come from one sample, sequenced in a study of Ad26.COV2.S vaccination and SARS-CoV-2 variants. As to treatment: about 20 received Ad26.COV2.S at low or high dose, single or two shots; about 5 received placebo; per-sample allocation not given. Specimens were obtained on day 63 following the first vaccine or placebo injection. Data came from immunoSEQ multiplex PCR; TCRdb stores just in-frame clones and leaves some out. Here the sample spans about 680,000 clones, around 92% being singletons. The sample consisted of peripheral blood, taken in a trial of Ad26.COV2.S vaccine versus placebo. These receptors all come from a person between 18 and 60 years old who received the Ad26.COV2.S COVID-19 vaccine or a placebo.

J is TRBJ1-5 and V is TRBV19; D uncertain. The CDR3 has 14 amino acids. Per germline, CDR1 LNHDA and CDR2 SQIVND (reference sequence). Between the trimmed V and J ends, which lost 1 base and 4 bases, there was a span of 8 bases. CDR3 amino acids: CASSIGRLNQPQHF. The CDR3 DNA sequence: TGTGCCAGTAGTATAGGGAGGCTAAATCAGCCCCAGCATTTT.

This clone is a singleton in its sample. The gene calls are TRBV7-9 and TRBJ2-2; no clear D gene. CDR1 is SEHNR and CDR2 is FQNEAQ in the germline V gene (reference sequence). The V end was cut by 1 base, the J end by 6 bases, with 6 bases between. This CDR3 contains 13 residues. Written as DNA, the CDR3 is TGTGCCAGCAGCTTAGTAGCAGCCGGGGAGCTGTTTTTT. Translating it yields CASSLVAAGELFF.

As concerns this clone: The same CDR3 also results from other DNA sequences found in this sample. The V call is TRBV19, the J call TRBJ1-1; the D gene is possibly TRBD1 (5 bases). The germline V gene has CDR1 LNHDA and CDR2 SQIVND (reference sequence). The V gene lost 2 bases and the J gene lost 3 bases, with 7 bases spanning the gap. CDR3 length: 13 amino acids. DNA of the CDR3: TGTGCCAGTAGTATAAGGGGTGACACTGAAGCTTTCTTT. As protein: CASSIRGDTEAFF.

The chain has TRBV4-1 and TRBJ1-1; D possibly corresponds to TRBD1 (5 bases). The CDR3 length is 15 residues. Trimming removed 0 bases at V and 4 bases at J, with 12 bases between. Looked up from germline, CDR1 is MGHRA and CDR2 is YSYEKL. CDR3 sequence (DNA): TGCGCCAGCAGCCAAGATCTTGGGGGGAGCACTGAAGCTTTCTTT. It encodes CASSQDLGGSTEAFF.

The chain carries TRBV11-2 and TRBJ1-1; tentatively, D is TRBD1 (5 bases). V lost 5 bases to trimming and J lost 5 bases, with 18 bases between them. The CDR3 has 15 residues. Germline V gives CDR1 SGHAT, CDR2 FQNNGV. The CDR3 loop reads CASSRDPRAGTEAFF. The CDR3 DNA follows: TGTGCCAGCAGCCGGGACCCACGGGCCGGAACTGAAGCTTTCTTT.